A single T cell receptor beta chain is shown here with its context. In the original analysis: Estimation of nucleated cell counts relied on the amplification of reference gene primers. Only in-frame clones appear in the TCRdb table, and some are missing; sequencing was by immunoSEQ multiplex PCR. V, J and clone size are those of that table, while D and trimming were read from the DNA. The data show over 200,000 clones, with roughly four fifths seen just once and 1.5% to 2% held by the top ten. Membership in each cohort depended on participant-reported clinical history. Donors in Cohort 3 counted as recovered after two negative PCRs, clearance, or symptom resolution. V was shortened by 5 bases and J by 1 base, with 11 bases between the two germline ends. This CDR3 is 14 amino acids long. Germline values: CDR1 MNHEY, CDR2 SVGAGI. The sample is drawn from a study of blood T cell repertoires in COVID-19. Study in general: The United States, Italy and Spain provided the acute and convalescent COVID-19 samples.

V is TRBV6-5 and J is TRBJ1-2, with D unresolved. This clonotype was obtained from a man in his 60s who had recovered from COVID-19. The specimen was PBMCs or T cells enriched from blood (not recorded which). Here the CDR3 DNA reads TGTGCCAGCAGTCGAGGGAGAAGTAACTATGGCTACACCTTC. Its protein is CASSRGRSNYGYTF.